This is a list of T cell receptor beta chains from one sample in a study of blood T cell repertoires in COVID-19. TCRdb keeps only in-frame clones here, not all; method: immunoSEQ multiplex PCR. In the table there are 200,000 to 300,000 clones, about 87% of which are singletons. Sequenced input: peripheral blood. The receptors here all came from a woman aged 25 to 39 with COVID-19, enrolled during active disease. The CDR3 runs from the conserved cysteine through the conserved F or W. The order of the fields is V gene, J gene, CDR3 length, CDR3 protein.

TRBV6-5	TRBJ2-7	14	CASRMQDRDYEQYF
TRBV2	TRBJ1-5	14	CASMAGGNLQPQHF
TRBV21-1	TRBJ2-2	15	CASSYTGGNTGELFF
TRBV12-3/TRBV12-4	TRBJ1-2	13	CASSGARARGYTF
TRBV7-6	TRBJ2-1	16	CASSLGSGPQYNEQFF
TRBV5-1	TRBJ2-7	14	CASSLGLDSYEQYF
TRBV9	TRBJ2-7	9	CASGREQYF
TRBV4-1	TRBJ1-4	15	CASSLQPGSNEKLFF
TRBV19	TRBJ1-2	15	CASSIQDSANYGYTF
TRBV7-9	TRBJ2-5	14	CASSSGLAEETQYF
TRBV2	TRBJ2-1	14	CASSAQGPYNEQFF
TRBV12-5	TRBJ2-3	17	CASGFYPGQGGTDTQYF
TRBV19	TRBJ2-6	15	CASSSGQSGANVLTF
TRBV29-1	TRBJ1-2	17	CSVEPPGQVYTNYGYTF
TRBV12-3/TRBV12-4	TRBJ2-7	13	CASTSDRAYEQYF
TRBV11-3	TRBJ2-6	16	CASSSTGKTGANVLTF
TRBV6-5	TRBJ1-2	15	CASSYLTGPGGGYTF
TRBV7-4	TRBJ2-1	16	CASSGRGTSWCNEQFF
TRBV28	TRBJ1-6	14	CASSSPGQDSPLHF
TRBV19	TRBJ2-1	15	CASNPTGLAHGEQFF
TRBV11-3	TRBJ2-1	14	CASSPRGIRDEQFF
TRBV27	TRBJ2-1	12	CASSYGSNEQFF
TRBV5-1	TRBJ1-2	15	CASSWMTATSYGYTF
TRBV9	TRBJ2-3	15	CASSGGSGGDDTQYF
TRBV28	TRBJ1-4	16	CASSDDIQGVREKLFF
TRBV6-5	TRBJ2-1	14	CASKGGLAYNEQFF
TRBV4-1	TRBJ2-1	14	CASSPPRNYNEQFF
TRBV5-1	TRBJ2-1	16	CASSFKLAANYNEQFF
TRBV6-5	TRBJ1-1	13	CASSWTMNTEAFF
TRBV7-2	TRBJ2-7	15	CASSPIGQGAYEQYF
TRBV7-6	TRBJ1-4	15	CASSLAPRANEKLFF
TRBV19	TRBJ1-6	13	CASRGQGSSPLHF
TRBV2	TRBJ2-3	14	CASRGDKVTDTQYF
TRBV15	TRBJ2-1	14	CATSSGLENNEQFF
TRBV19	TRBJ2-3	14	CASRAGRDKDTQYF
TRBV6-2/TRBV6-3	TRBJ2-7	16	CASSYPTGQGNYEQYF
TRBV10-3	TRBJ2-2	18	CAISEGDSRRINTGELFF
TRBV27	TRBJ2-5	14	CASSFQRWAGTQYF
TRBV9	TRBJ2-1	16	CASSVALGSSYNEQFF
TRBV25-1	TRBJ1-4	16	CASSEGHTFGAEKLFF
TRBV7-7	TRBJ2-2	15	CASSAAAGETGELFF
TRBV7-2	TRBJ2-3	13	CASSLHRLDTQYF
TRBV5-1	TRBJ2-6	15	CASSFGGTGANVLTF
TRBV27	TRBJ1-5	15	CASSSTGEGNQPQHF
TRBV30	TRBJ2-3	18	CAWSVQWGLTGGPNTQYF
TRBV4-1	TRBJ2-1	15	CASSLLMGPYNEQFF
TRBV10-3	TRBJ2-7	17	CAISEPSQGSGLYEQYF
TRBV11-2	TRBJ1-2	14	CASSLDGVAYGYTF
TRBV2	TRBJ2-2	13	CASNAGWAGELFF
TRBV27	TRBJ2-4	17	CASSFRWTGLAANIQYF
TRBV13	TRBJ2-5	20	CASSLTRLAGAPEVEETQYF